This T cell receptor (beta chain) was profiled in a study of T cells in tuberculosis. The CDR3 is 12 residues long. Germline CDR1 is GTSNPN and CDR2 is SVGIG (reference sequence). V was clipped by 4 bases and J by 9 bases, with 13 bases between them. With respect to this clone: Its antigen is not identified.

Data came from immunoSEQ multiplex PCR; TCRdb stores just in-frame clones and leaves some out. In the table there are 44,000 or so clones, roughly 95% of which are singletons. At study entry, adolescents had tuberculin skin tests and IGRA screening. Regarding the study as a whole: The TCR-beta difference was not significant; alpha differences partly reflected length. Selection depended on which cryopreserved specimens were available.

The sequence came from a donor aged 10 to 29 with latent tuberculosis or without tuberculosis infection. The genes are TRBV30 and TRBJ2-1; D is possibly TRBD2 (5 bases). The sample comprised PBMCs. The DNA of the CDR3 is TGTGCCTGGAACCGGGATCTATCTGAGCAGTTCTTC. It yields the protein CAWNRDLSEQFF.